The 6 T cell receptor beta chains below all came from one sample that was sequenced in a study of yellow fever vaccine responses in identical twins. MiXCR was run by TCRdb on the RT-PCR reads, yielding one entry per CDR3 protein. The sample holds about 19,000 distinct CDR3 sequences, around 70% seen once. The specimen was T cells from blood (PBMCs), unsorted or a sorted subset (not recorded which), collected before or after yellow fever vaccination (not recorded which). These receptors came from a young woman who received the yellow fever vaccine.

This rearrangement joins TRBV19 to TRBJ1-3; no firm D call. CDR3 size: 14 residues. Germline V gene sequence: CDR1 LNHDA, CDR2 SQIVND (reference sequence). V was shortened by 5 bases and J by 1 base, with 9 bases between the two germline ends. The CDR3 is CASSLGISGNTIYF. The CDR3 DNA reads TGTGCCAGTAGTTTAGGGATTTCTGGAAACACCATATATTTT.

The chain uses TRBV4-1 and TRBJ1-2, with D uncertain. V was cut by 0 bases and J by 4 bases, with 15 bases left in between. CDR3 length equals 16 residues. Per the germline V gene, CDR1 is MGHRA and CDR2 is YSYEKL. The CDR3 sequence: CASSQESSSSFYGYTF. The CDR3 DNA is TGCGCCAGCAGCCAAGAGAGTAGCAGCAGCTTCTATGGCTACACCTTC.

The chain carries TRBV12-3 or TRBV12-4 and TRBJ2-7; possible D gene TRBD2, 7 bases. Trimming shortened V by 7 bases and J by 0 bases, and 10 bases separated the two germline ends. The CDR3 is 13 amino acids. The CDR3 loop reads CASKGGDSYEQYF. Written as DNA, the CDR3 is TGTGCCAGCAAGGGGGGGGACTCCTACGAGCAGTACTTC.

This chain joins TRBV4-3 and TRBJ2-1; perhaps TRBD2 as D (5 bases). CDR3 length: 15 amino acids. The germline V gene has CDR1 LGHNA and CDR2 YSLEER. The V end lost 2 bases, the J end lost 7 bases, and 15 bases lay between the germline ends. CDR3 loop: CASSQPLVSANEQFF. For the CDR3, the DNA is TGCGCCAGCAGCCAACCACTAGTATCAGCTAATGAGCAGTTCTTC.

J is TRBJ2-7 and V is TRBV6-1; TRBD1 agrees at 7 bases. The CDR3 consists of 14 residues. The germline gives CDR1 MNHNS, CDR2 SASEGT. V gave up 6 bases and J gave up 4 bases; unmatched junction bases: 9. CDR3 nucleotide sequence: TGTGCCAGCAGCGAAAGACAGGGCCGATACGAGCAGTACTTC. This sequence encodes CASSERQGRYEQYF.

The rearrangement joins TRBV11-1 to TRBJ2-1; no firm D call. The CDR3 has 15 amino acids. V was trimmed by 8 bases and J by 0 bases, leaving 14 bases between them. Germline CDR1 SGHAT, CDR2 FQDESV (reference sequence). The CDR3 region has the DNA TGTGCCAGCCAGGAAGTGAATAGCTCCTACAATGAGCAGTTCTTC. Protein product: CASQEVNSSYNEQFF.